Here is one TCR beta chain with its context. Its matching antigen is unknown. Each replicate PCR on the sorted subsets used roughly 210 ng DNA (approximately 33,000 T cell genomes). Assay used: immunoSEQ multiplex PCR; TCRdb lists only in-frame clones, some missing. The sample records under 550,000 clones, 90% to 96% being singletons. Germline V gene data show CDR1 as MNHNS and CDR2 as SASEGT. There are 15 residues in the CDR3. Trimming took 0 bases from V and 4 from J; bases not matched to a gene: 4. The data originate from a study of shared clonotypes between healthy human individuals. Study-wide background: The study used three CD4 naive, three CD4 memory, two CD8 naive and one CD8 memory plate per donor.

Points from the study as a whole: Investigators collected only blood, and repertoires in tissues likely differ. Estimated richness values were generally larger in naive subsets than in memory subsets.

Source material: naive CD4+ T cells sorted from blood. Subset: CD45RA+ positively selected. The chain is built from TRBV6-1 and TRBJ1-2; TRBD1 agrees at 8 bases. The clonotype comes from a woman under 40 in good health. The CDR3 DNA reads TGTGCCAGCAGTGAAGCGCACGGACAGGGCTATGGCTACACCTTC. Translation: CASSEAHGQGYGYTF.